A single sample is the source of the 7 T cell receptor beta chains below, sequenced in a study of neurological immune-mediated disorders. Via MiXCR, TCRdb re-called the 5' RACE reads, giving one row per CDR3 protein. The sample contains roughly 20,000 distinct CDR3 sequences, roughly 17% of which appear only once. The sequenced sample was CD8+ T cells from blood. The receptors stem from a woman between 18 and 30 years old with multiple sclerosis.

This clonotype was seen many times. The V call is TRBV12-3 or TRBV12-4, the J call TRBJ2-1; 8 nucleotides align to TRBD2. V trimming: 2 bases; J trimming: 10 bases; junction bases outside the gene matches: 13. CDR3 length: 16 amino acids. The CDR3 sequence: CASSLSISGGAWEQFF. The CDR3 nucleotides are TGTGCCAGCAGTTTATCCATATCGGGGGGGGCTTGGGAGCAGTTCTTC.

This clonotype occurred many times. The chain recombines TRBV9 with TRBJ2-1; 11 nucleotides match TRBD2. Trimming removed 4 bases from V and 14 bases from J; junction bases left unmatched: 8. The germline gives CDR1 SGDLS, CDR2 YYNGEE. This CDR3 is built from 13 residues. CDR3: CASSRDGGLAEFF. The CDR3 DNA reads as TGTGCCAGCAGCCGTGACGGGGGACTAGCGGAGTTCTTC.

This clonotype is classed as medium-sized. The rearrangement links TRBV5-1 to TRBJ1-1, with D unclear. From germline, CDR1 is SGHRS and CDR2 YFSETQ. The germline V and J ends were trimmed by 2 bases and 1 base, with 9 bases remaining between them. CDR3 size: 14 residues. The DNA for the CDR3 is TGCGCCAGCAGCTTCAAGTCAGCGAACACTGAAGCTTTCTTT. Amino acid sequence: CASSFKSANTEAFF. Together with reference TRBV5-1 and TRBJ1-1, the CDR3 gives the full variable domain: KAGVTQTPRYLIKTRGQQVTLSCSPISGHRSVSWYQQTPGQGLQFLFEYFSETQRNKGNFPGRFSGRQFSNSRSEMNVSTLELGDSALYLCASSFKSANTEAFFGQGTRLTVV.

This clonotype was counted ten times or more. The chain uses TRBV5-1 and TRBJ1-1; D perhaps matches TRBD1 (6 bases). Trimming cost V 5 bases and J 8 bases, with 13 bases left between them. This CDR3 region has 12 residues. From germline, CDR1 is SGHRS and CDR2 YFSETQ. CDR3 nucleotides: TGCGCCAGCAGTTGGGGGGGGCCCGAAGCTTTCTTT. Protein product: CASSWGGPEAFF.

This clonotype was recorded at least ten times. The chain uses TRBV4-1 and TRBJ1-6, with D perhaps matching TRBD1 (6 bases). The CDR3 loop spans 16 amino acids. The germline V and J ends were trimmed by 2 bases and 7 bases, with 15 bases remaining between them. CDR1 is MGHRA and CDR2 is YSYEKL in the germline V gene. CDR3 amino acids: CASSQLYRAVNSPLHF. DNA of the CDR3: TGCGCCAGCAGCCAACTTTACAGGGCCGTAAATTCACCCCTCCACTTT.

This clonotype was recorded at least ten times. V is TRBV20-1 and J is TRBJ1-1; D call uncertain. Trimming removed 2 bases at V and 5 bases at J, with 9 bases between. The length of the CDR3 is 12 residues. The germline CDR1 and CDR2 sequences are DFQATT and SNEGSKA (reference sequence). The CDR3 protein is CSARKRITEAFF. DNA of the CDR3: TGCAGTGCTAGAAAGAGGATTACTGAAGCTTTCTTT.

This chain connects TRBV3-1 to TRBJ2-4; D is unresolved. Trimming cost V 0 bases and J 9 bases, with 6 bases left between them. This CDR3 spans 12 amino acids. CDR1 LGHDT and CDR2 YNNKEL come from the germline V gene (reference sequence). The chain's CDR3 is CASSQDRAIQYF. The DNA of the CDR3 is TGTGCCAGCAGCCAAGATCGCGCCATTCAGTACTTC. Filled out from reference TRBV3-1 and TRBJ2-4, the complete variable domain reads DTAVSQTPKYLVTQMGNDKSIKCEQNLGHDTMYWYKQDSKKFLKIMFSYNNKELIINETVPNRFSPKSPDKAHLNLHINSLELGDSAVYFCASSQDRAIQYFGAGTRLSVL.